This TCR beta chain was captured in a study of cytomegalovirus exposure and HLA in healthy donors (TCRdb year 2017). Notes on the research overall: An earlier analysis of some 600 of the donors reported around 280 Gb of sequence data and roughly 120 million unique TCR beta sequences obtained from around 170 million T cells. Around 300 gigabases of sequencing data and some 85 million unique TCR sequences were included in an early release covering roughly 600 HLA-typed donors. The genetic ancestry cluster associated with self-reported Caucasian donors included approximately 85% of the approximately 410 genotyped donors. The study aimed to test whether signatures of past pathogen exposure could be identified by cataloging public T cell receptors. The study profiled the T cell repertoires of around 700 subjects by immunosequencing and related them to cytomegalovirus serostatus. A separate validation cohort of 100 to 150 different subjects was used in addition to the 666-subject first cohort. To predict cytomegalovirus infection status, the study combined high-throughput TCR immunosequencing, statistical association of individual TCRs with disease status, and machine learning. In a later analysis, previously published TCR beta repertoires from 670 or so donors were re-analyzed and high-resolution HLA genotyping was added so that TCR occurrence patterns could be studied. Rather than drawing on any new phenotypic data, the later analysis identified candidate immune exposures from TCR beta sequences and the way those sequences occurred across donors. To decide whether each TCR beta V gene segment behaved as functional or pseudogenic, an earlier analysis of some 570 of the donors relied on high-throughput TCR beta sequencing. Alongside the repertoire data, information on donor age, sex, ethnicity and CMV serostatus was compiled. A later genetic analysis took genome-wide SNP genotypes for about three fifths of the 666 donors and used that subset as a discovery cohort. All discovery cohort repertoires had been generated on a single sequencing platform. Class I and class II HLA loci were covered by the typing at four-digit resolution. The number of typed donors differed by locus: roughly 629-640 for A, B, C, DRB1 and DQB1; 500 to 550 for DQA1; approximately 600 for DPA1; and some 450 for DPB1. Because of strong linkage in the cohort, roughly 5 DR-DQ haplotypes were treated as single units for association and clustering. Among about 400 genotyped donors of the cohort, an average of around 250,000 unique TCR beta nucleotide sequences was sequenced per donor, of which approximately 19% were non-productive. Paper-wide results and their limitations: In an earlier analysis of some 640 of the donors, most TCR beta V segments were observed in productive rearrangements about 87% or about 30% of the time, broadly matching IMGT annotations. The cohort was sequenced for TCR beta chains only, and without alpha or paired-chain data the features that could be detected were limited. Correlated functional status among segregating V segments might reflect linkage disequilibrium, but an unknown experimental factor could not be ruled out. In a later genetic analysis, fewer N-insertions in productive TCRs were reported among donors in an Asian-associated ancestry cluster than the approximately 670-donor mean. It was suggested by the authors that the approach could potentially be generalized to other disease states and immunological phenotypes. In a later analysis, HLA-associated TCR beta chains showed more clonal expansion and lower generation probabilities than non-associated chains that were equally common. A group of highly shared sequence variants was considered likely to be a technical artifact of the sequencing pipeline. Most TCR sequences were seen in very few donors, while some public TCRs were found in many individuals. A later analysis reported that several top co-occurrence clusters appeared linked to parvovirus B19, influenza, CMV and Epstein-Barr virus. The study listed over 150 TCR beta chains as associated with cytomegalovirus. The presence/absence analyses assumed that sequencing depth was roughly uniform across donors, and that assumption may not be true. Specific HLA alleles were associated with 15,000 to 20,000 TCR beta sequences at a false discovery rate of 0.05 in a later analysis. According to a later analysis, TCR association rates differed among HLA loci, with DRB1 alleles showing the most associated TCRs and HLA-C alleles showing the fewest. Immune exposure information for the cohort was limited to CMV serostatus. When HLA alleles, especially DR and DQ, strongly co-occurred, attributing TCR associations to individual alleles was difficult. A further reported finding was that TCR beta sequences accurately predicted the HLA-A and HLA-B alleles for most subjects in the first cohort. The classifier was reported to diagnose cytomegalovirus status with high specificity and sensitivity in both the original cohort and the validation cohort. Over 15 rarely observed V segments, including chromosome 9 orphons, were excluded from the earlier analysis of approximately 600 of the donors because counts were too low. The 87-base-pair reads could not distinguish some IMGT-functional V segments, including TRBV6-2 and TRBV6-3, so those segments were excluded. V-gene and J-gene trimming of TCR beta chains was associated with a missense DCLRE1C variant in a later genetic analysis, and the association was replicated in an independent cohort. Because some donors lacked HLA typing at each locus, the association tests relied only on the typed subset. According to a later analysis, most CMV-associated TCR beta chains appeared to be HLA-restricted, and the HLA associations seemed to be driven largely by CMV exposure. In vitro tests confirmed that a few of the cytomegalovirus-associated TCR beta chains recognize cytomegalovirus antigens.

On this clone itself: Its antigen is currently not known. No qualities accompany the bases; no much larger clone lies one base away.

The cohort was made up of roughly 670 healthy bone marrow donors. At the time of sampling, all cohort members were nominally healthy, though unrecorded immune exposures were likely present. The donor was CMV seronegative and belonged to the group of 380 or so seronegative cohort members. A peripheral blood sample was collected from each donor, and TCR beta sequencing was performed on peripheral blood mononuclear cells. The Qiagen DNeasy Blood Extraction Kit was used to extract genomic DNA from the blood cell samples. The receptor library was made with the immunoSEQ multiplex PCR assay. A mixture of 60 forward primers for TCR Vbeta segments and 13 reverse primers for TCR Jbeta segments was used in the multiplex PCR. A multiplex PCR assay on genomic DNA amplified the CDR3 region of rearranged TCR beta genes. The amplified TCR beta libraries were sequenced on the Illumina HiSeq System as 87-base-pair reads. In the authors' own workflow: In a later analysis, some 80 million unique TCR beta chains were counted across the 500 to 850 repertoires, and roughly 9.9 million of these chains were shared by at least two donors. To remove PCR and sequencing errors, raw reads were error-corrected and collapsed into unique sequences using a nearest-neighbor algorithm that merged closely related sequences. CDR3 sequences were aligned to IMGT reference sequences to assign V, D and J gene segments. Each retained sequence needed at least a six-nucleotide match to both a V gene segment and a J gene segment. A rearrangement counted as productive if the CDR3 had no stop codons and remained in frame with V and J, and every other rearrangement counted as non-productive. CDR3 was defined according to IMGT convention as the region running from the second conserved V-encoded cysteine to the conserved J-encoded phenylalanine. The earlier analysis of more than 450 of the donors excluded sequences that lacked an unambiguous match to a single V gene segment. An earlier analysis of a few hundred of the donors classified V segments as functional when productive rearrangements were above 56.7% and as segregating when the standard deviation between donors was above 5%. A statistical classification framework was built to diagnose cytomegalovirus status from the catalog of TCR beta chain sequences. A later analysis assigned V and J genes by comparing TCR nucleotide sequences with IMGT/GENE-DB human TR gene sequences. In a later analysis, CDR3 sequences and most-parsimonious VDJ recombination scenarios were assigned using the TCRdist pipeline. In a later analysis, each TCR beta chain was defined by its CDR3 amino acid sequence together with its V-gene family, and reads without a unique V-gene family were excluded. A later analysis removed 500 to 600 highly shared, low-generation-probability nucleotide sequences to deal with suspected cross-contamination and a sequencing artifact. For each public chain, a later analysis derived a clonal expansion index from normalized ranks of inferred template counts within each repertoire. In a later analysis, generation probabilities were computed using a VDJ recombination model fitted to out-of-frame rearrangements, and the results were checked against IGoR. Hypergeometric tests were used in a later analysis to score TCR-TCR, TCR-HLA and TCR-CMV co-occurrence, with a repertoire-size bias correction applied to the TCR pairs. To estimate false discovery rates, a later analysis permuted the HLA or CMV assignments 20 times. In a later analysis, co-occurring TCRs were grouped using DBSCAN, and TCRdist sequence similarity was added for clustering within HLA-allele-positive subsets. For co-occurrence clustering, repertoires with fewer than 30,000 or more than 120,000 public chains were excluded, along with five repertoires with anomalous nucleotide sharing. TCRdb limited this immuneACCESS table to in-frame rearrangements with V and J called. A share of clones is missing; checked studies link under half to unresolved V genes, and the rest is unexplained. D and trimming come from the DNA, and the V and J calls and clone size come from that table. The sample profile shows about 110,000 clones; about 84% of them were found once. The leading ten clones occupy approximately 2.1% of the sample.

Between the V and J ends, shortened by 3 bases and 8 bases respectively, the junction contains 17 bases. CDR1 is given as SEHNR and CDR2 as FQNEAQ, both from the germline V gene (reference sequence). The CDR3 covers 15 residues, taking in both the cysteine and the phenylalanine. Here the CDR3 DNA is all that survives: 45 bases in frame from base 1. The chain was built from TRBV7-9 and TRBJ2-1, and TRBD2 may be the D gene, going by 6 matching bases. Specimen: PBMCs. The clonotype originates from a man aged 25-45 years in good health and CMV-seronegative. The CDR3 has the sequence CASSFGAGSMDEQFF. The DNA reads TGTGCCAGCAGCTTCGGAGCGGGTAGTATGGATGAGCAGTTCTTC.